These 10 T cell receptor beta chains originate from one sample sequenced in a study of tumor-infiltrating lymphocytes in primary liver carcinoma. Starting material of around 490 ng total RNA yielded TCR beta cDNA via a constant-region primer. Construction of TCR beta libraries relied on three successive nested multiplex PCR rounds employing slightly modified ARM-PCR. The first two PCR rounds used TRBV1-TRBV30 forward primers with a C-beta reverse primer, about 10 cycles each. TCRdb recomputed calls from the multiplex PCR reads with MiXCR, one row per CDR3 protein. The table records under 130,000 distinct CDR3 sequences, approximately 82% of them present only once. Extraction of RNA together with DNA used about 20-34 mg of unsorted bulk tissue. Sample: liver tumor tissue from sampling region 3. Noted subset: tumor region T3, left-lateral pole. These receptors all come from a man aged 35-49 years with primary liver carcinoma and hepatitis B virus infection.

This clonotype was picked up many times. J is TRBJ2-1 and V is TRBV6-1, with 13 bases lining up with TRBD2. The germline V gene has CDR1 MNHNS and CDR2 SASEGT. The CDR3 runs to 18 residues. Unmatched junction bases numbered 9, after V lost 4 bases and J lost 3 bases. The CDR3: CASSGRTSGSLFYNEQFF. As DNA, the CDR3 is TGTGCCAGCAGTGGCCGGACTAGCGGGAGTTTGTTCTACAATGAGCAGTTCTTC.

This chain links TRBV6-5 with TRBJ2-7; D gene ambiguous. Germline V gives CDR1 MNHEY, CDR2 SVGAGI. Trimming shortened V by 4 bases and J by 0 bases, and 10 bases separated the two germline ends. This CDR3 contains 14 residues. The CDR3 nucleotides read TGTGCCAGCAGTTCAGTGCCTAGCTCCTACGAGCAGTACTTC. This translates into CASSSVPSSYEQYF.

This sequence joins TRBV11-3 and TRBJ2-1; D ambiguous. Deletions cut 1 base from V and 9 bases from J, with 13 bases between. The CDR3 is 14 amino acids. Germline CDR1 and CDR2: SGHNT and YENEEA. The CDR3 loop reads CASSLGVSNIEQFF. The DNA of the CDR3 is TGTGCCAGCAGCTTAGGTGTCTCGAATATTGAGCAGTTCTTC.

This clonotype was seen ten or more times. The chain uses TRBV12-3 or TRBV12-4 and TRBJ1-1; perhaps TRBD1 as D (5 bases). The CDR3 is 13 amino acids. The ends were cut back, 5 bases at V and 0 bases at J, with 7 bases in the middle. CDR3: CASSRQLNTEAFF. In nucleotides, the CDR3 is TGTGCCAGCAGTCGACAGTTGAACACTGAAGCTTTCTTT.

Points on this clonotype: In this CDR3 the conserved last residue, phenylalanine or tryptophan, is missing, so a read error is likely. The chain joins TRBV6-1 to TRBJ2-6; D assignment may be TRBD1 or TRBD2 (5 bases each). This CDR3 spans 15 amino acids. From germline, CDR1 is MNHNS and CDR2 SASEGT. Deletions cut 1 base from V and 3 bases from J, with 7 bases between. This CDR3 reads CASSEGDRGANVLTL. The CDR3 DNA follows: TGTGCCAGCAGTGAAGGGGACCGTGGGGCCAACGTCCTGACTTTG.

Turning to this clonotype: The germline gene is not matched at one end of the junction; a read error may be the cause. The rearrangement links TRBV4-2 to TRBJ2-1; D might be TRBD1 (6 bases). The CDR3 has 17 amino acids. Germline V lookup: CDR1 LGHNA, CDR2 YNFKEQ. CDR3: CATSQEVVGASYNEQFF. The CDR3 region has the DNA TGTGCCACCAGCCAAGAGGTAGTGGGGGCCTCCTATAATGAGCAGTTCTTC.

This clonotype was counted once. The conserved phenylalanine or tryptophan normally closing the CDR3 is absent here, so this likely arose from a read error. V usage is TRBV10-2 and J usage is TRBJ1-2; D is uncertain. V lost 11 bases to trimming and J lost 4 bases, with 20 bases between them. From germline, CDR1 is WSHSY and CDR2 SAAADI. This CDR3 has 14 amino acids. Here the CDR3 reads CARNEGTVPYGYTS. CDR3 DNA sequence: TGCGCCCGCAATGAAGGAACAGTGCCCTATGGCTACACCTCC.

This clonotype has just a few counts. A much larger clone differs from this one at a single base, so this may be a read error. V is TRBV5-8 and J is TRBJ2-1; 16 bases match TRBD2. The germline V gene has CDR1 SGHTS and CDR2 YDEGEE. The CDR3 runs 18 residues. CDR3 DNA sequence: TGTGCCGGCAGCTTGCAGGGACTAGCGGGAGGGCCGTACAATGAGCAGTTCTTC. This encodes CAGSLQGLAGGPYNEQFF.

In regard to this clonotype: A junction boundary mismatches the germline segment, possibly from a read error. The gene calls are TRBV6-2 or TRBV6-3 and TRBJ2-2, with D perhaps TRBD1 (6 bases). Germline lookup yields CDR1 MNHEY and CDR2 SVGEGT. The CDR3 is 16 residues long. The CDR3 DNA reads as TGTGCCGGCAGCCGAGCCGGGACACCTCTCACCGGGAAGCTGTTTTTT. It codes for CAGSRAGTPLTGKLFF.

A word on this clonotype: One end of the junction fails to match germline, which may point to a read error. The CDR3 DNA is TGTGCCAGCAGCCCCCTACCAGAAAGCACAGATACGCACTATTTT. Amino acids: CASSPLPESTDTHYF. V is TRBV7-8 and J is TRBJ2-3, with D unresolved. The CDR3 length is 15 residues. The V gene's germline CDR1 is SGHVS and CDR2 FQNEAQ.